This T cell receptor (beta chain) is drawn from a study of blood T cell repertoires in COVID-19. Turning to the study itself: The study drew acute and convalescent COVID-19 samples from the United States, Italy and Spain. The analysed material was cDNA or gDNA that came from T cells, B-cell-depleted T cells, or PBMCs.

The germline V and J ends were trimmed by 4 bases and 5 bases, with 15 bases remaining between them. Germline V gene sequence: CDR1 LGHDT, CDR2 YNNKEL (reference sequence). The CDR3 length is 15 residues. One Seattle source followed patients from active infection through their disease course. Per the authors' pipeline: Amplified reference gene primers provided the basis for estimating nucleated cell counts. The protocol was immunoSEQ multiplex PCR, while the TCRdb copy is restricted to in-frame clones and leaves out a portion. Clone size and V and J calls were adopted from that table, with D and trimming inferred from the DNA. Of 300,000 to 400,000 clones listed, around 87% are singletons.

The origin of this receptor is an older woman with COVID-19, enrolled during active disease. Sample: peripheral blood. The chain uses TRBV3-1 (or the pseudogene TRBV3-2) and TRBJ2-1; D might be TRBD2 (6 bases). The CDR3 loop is CASSPPGLRDNEQFF. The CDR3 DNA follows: TGTGCCAGCAGCCCACCGGGACTTCGGGACAATGAGCAGTTCTTC.